The 20 T cell receptor beta chains given below trace back to one sample, sequenced in a study of Tregs in tolerant kidney transplant recipients. Measured with immunoSEQ multiplex PCR; TCRdb has only the in-frame clones, and not every one. The sample has 31,000 or so clones. The starting material was CD8+ T cells from blood, obtained before the transplant. The receptors were sampled from a human donor who received a combined kidney and bone marrow transplant.

Worth noting for this clone: The sequence runs out 3 residues before the end of the CDR3; the remainder is reconstructed from the germline J gene. This rearrangement joins TRBV7-9 to TRBJ2-3; no clear D. This CDR3 is 13 amino acids long. Germline CDR1 is SEHNR and CDR2 is FQNEAQ (reference sequence). The V gene lost 3 bases and the J gene lost 1 base, with 5 bases spanning the gap. Incomplete CDR3 DNA: TGTGCCAGCAGCTTTCGGGGCACAGATACG. Protein: CASSFRGTDT. The full CDR3 protein is CASSFRGTDTQYF.

Measured by frequency, this clone is medium-sized. The read is 3 residues too short to cover the CDR3 end, so that end is filled in from the germline J gene. J is TRBJ2-1 and V is TRBV6-2 or TRBV6-3, with D tentatively TRBD1 (6 bases). Trimming cost V 2 bases and J 0 bases, with 8 bases left between them. Germline lookup yields CDR1 MNHEY and CDR2 SVGEGT. This CDR3 region has 15 residues. CDR3 DNA, as far as it was read: TGTGCCAGCAGTTACGGACAGAACTCCTACAATGAG. The encoded protein is CASSYGQNSYNE. The full CDR3 protein is CASSYGQNSYNEQFF.

On this clone: The read ends 3 residues shy of where the CDR3 ends; the end is completed using the germline J gene. The genes are TRBV20-1 and TRBJ2-1, with TRBD2 identical over 7 bases. The V gene's germline CDR1 is DFQATT and CDR2 SNEGSKA (reference sequence). Trimming took 0 bases from V and 8 from J; bases not matched to a gene: 7. The CDR3 is 14 residues long. The CDR3 here is CSARDQGLLHEQFF. Partial CDR3 DNA: TGCAGTGCTAGAGATCAGGGACTACTTCATGAG.

Note on this clone: The read ends 3 residues shy of where the CDR3 ends; the end is completed using the germline J gene. The V and J genes are TRBV20-1 and TRBJ2-3; 9 nucleotides align to TRBD1. V lost 4 bases, J lost 2 bases, and 7 bases stayed unmatched. The CDR3 has 15 amino acids. Germline V gene data show CDR1 as DFQATT and CDR2 as SNEGSKA (reference sequence). CDR3 DNA, as far as it was read: TGCAGTGCTACCTGGGACAGGGACAACACAGATACG. Residues: CSATWDRDNTDT. The entire CDR3 sequence reads CSATWDRDNTDTQYF.

To note about this clone: Its ends do not fully match the called genes, so a read error is possible. The read stops 3 residues short of the end of the CDR3; the missing end is completed from the germline J gene. This rearrangement joins TRBV4-2 to TRBJ1-4; possible D gene TRBD1, 6 bases. This CDR3 is built from 17 residues. The germline V gene has CDR1 LGHNA and CDR2 YNFKEQ. The part of the CDR3 DNA that was read is TGCGCCAGCAGCCAAGATCTTACCCGAGGGGGTGATGAAAAA. Amino acid sequence: CASSQDLTRGGDEK. The whole CDR3 sequence is CASSQDLTRGGDEKLFF.

Details on this clone: The read halts 3 residues ahead of the CDR3 end, with the missing end drawn from the germline J gene. V gene TRBV28 combines with J gene TRBJ2-1; a weak D match, TRBD1 (6 bases). The CDR3 sequence is 16 residues long. V was pared by 2 bases and J by 0 bases, with 11 bases between. The germline V gene encodes CDR1 MDHEN and CDR2 SYDVKM. CDR3 region: CASSLPDSSSYNEQFF. The covered CDR3 bases are TGTGCCAGCAGTTTACCGGACAGTAGCTCCTACAATGAG.

To note about this clone: The read halts 3 residues ahead of the CDR3 end, with the missing end drawn from the germline J gene. The gene calls are TRBV7-9 and TRBJ2-1; 9 bases align to TRBD2. After removal of 5 bases from V and 9 bases from J, the junction contained 11 bases not matched to a gene. The CDR3 consists of 15 residues. Germline V gene data show CDR1 as SEHNR and CDR2 as FQNEAQ (reference sequence). The CDR3 reads CASSLPPSGIFEQFF. The sequenced CDR3 bases are TGTGCCAGCAGCCTGCCCCCTAGCGGGATATTTGAG. Filled out from reference TRBV7-9 and TRBJ2-1, the complete variable domain reads DTGVSQNPRHKITKRGQNVTFRCDPISEHNRLYWYRQTLGQGPEFLTYFQNEAQLEKSRLLSDRFSAERPKGSFSTLEIQRTEQGDSAMYLCASSLPPSGIFEQFFGPGTRLTVL.

Regarding this clone: Read coverage stops 3 residues before the CDR3 terminus; the germline J gene supplies the remainder. The genes are TRBV30 and TRBJ1-5, with D possibly matching TRBD1 (6 bases). The CDR3 covers 16 residues. The germline CDR1 and CDR2 sequences are GTSNPN and SVGIG (reference sequence). V dropped 0 bases and J dropped 2 bases, with 14 bases sitting between them. The CDR3 is CAWSVSGEIGNQPQHF. CDR3 DNA (partial): TGTGCCTGGAGTGTTTCAGGGGAAATTGGCAATCAGCCC. Filled out from reference TRBV30 and TRBJ1-5, the complete variable domain reads SQTIHQWPATLVQPVGSPLSLECTVEGTSNPNLYWYRQAAGRGLQLLFYSVGIGQISSEVPQNLSASRPQDRQFILSSKKLLLSDSGFYLCAWSVSGEIGNQPQHFGDGTRLSIL.

Details on this clone: The read ends 3 residues shy of where the CDR3 ends; the end is completed using the germline J gene. The J gene is TRBJ2-1, the V gene TRBV7-8; possibly TRBD2 for D (6 bases). The CDR3 spans 13 residues. Per the germline V gene, CDR1 is SGHVS and CDR2 is FQNEAQ. V was trimmed by 4 bases and J by 8 bases, leaving 12 bases between them. The CDR3 loop is CASSSGTPDEQFF. CDR3 bases read: TGTGCCAGCAGCTCAGGGACTCCGGATGAG.

As for this clone: The read ends 3 residues early relative to the CDR3; the germline J gene fills the gap. The gene calls are TRBV11-1 and TRBJ2-2; tentative D call: TRBD2 (6 bases). The V gene's germline CDR1 is SGHAT and CDR2 FQDESV (reference sequence). V shed 5 bases and J shed 7 bases, with 17 bases lying between them. This CDR3 contains 15 residues. This chain's CDR3 is CASSGPSAGLGELFF. The sequenced part of the CDR3 DNA is TGTGCCAGCAGCGGGCCATCGGCGGGGCTCGGGGAG.

Turning to this clone: The read terminates 3 residues ahead of where the CDR3 ends, so the germline J gene completes it. This rearrangement joins TRBV7-9 to TRBJ2-5; D possibly corresponds to TRBD2 (5 bases). Trimming left V 11 bases short and J 5 bases short, with 12 bases between. Germline CDR1 reads SEHNR; CDR2 reads FQNEAQ (reference sequence). This CDR3 comprises 11 residues. This chain's CDR3 is CAEEPGETQYF. Partial CDR3 DNA: TGTGCCGAGGAGCCGGGGGAGACC.

Comment on this clone: The read ends 3 residues shy of where the CDR3 ends; the end is completed using the germline J gene. The V and J genes are TRBV7-3 and TRBJ2-2; 13 nucleotides agree with TRBD2. The CDR3 has 18 amino acids. CDR1 is SGHTA and CDR2 is FQGTGA in the germline V gene. V shed 4 bases, J shed 2 bases, and the junction held 7 bases outside the gene matches. CDR3: CASSSGAGLAGNTGELFF. The CDR3 DNA, read in part, is TGTGCCAGCAGCTCGGGAGCGGGACTAGCGGGAAACACCGGGGAG.

Considering frequency, this clone is medium-sized. The read is 3 residues too short to cover the CDR3 end, so that end is filled in from the germline J gene. The sample has other DNA sequences that encode this CDR3 too. This chain links TRBV5-1 with TRBJ2-7; 8 bases line up with TRBD1. The V gene's germline CDR1 is SGHRS and CDR2 YFSETQ. V lost 1 base and J lost 3; bases outside the gene matches: 6. The CDR3 length is 15 residues. The CDR3 DNA, read in part, is TGCGCCAGCAGCTTGACGGCAGGGGGCGGCTACGAG. Translation gives CASSLTAGGGYE. The whole CDR3 protein reads CASSLTAGGGYEQYF.

Of note for this clone: The DNA ends 3 residues before the CDR3 does, and the rest of the CDR3 is filled in from the germline J gene. The chain couples TRBV20-1 to TRBJ1-6; 9 bases line up with TRBD1. This CDR3 comprises 13 residues. From germline, CDR1 is DFQATT and CDR2 SNEGSKA (reference sequence). The sequenced CDR3 bases are TGCAGCCCAGAGACAGGGGGTTGTTCACCC. Its translation: CSPETGGCSP. The complete CDR3 sequence is CSPETGGCSPLHF.

To note about this clone: The CDR3 extends 3 residues past the end of the read, so its final part is completed from the germline J gene. The J gene is TRBJ1-2, the V gene TRBV20-1; D gene ambiguous. Germline loops: CDR1 DFQATT, CDR2 SNEGSKA (reference sequence). Trimming shortened V by 0 bases and J by 4 bases, and 12 bases separated the two germline ends. This CDR3 is 14 amino acids long. The CDR3 bases that were read are TGCAGTGCTAGAGACGACACGGCGGGCTATGGC. Amino acid sequence: CSARDDTAGYG. The entire CDR3 protein reads CSARDDTAGYGYTF.

A word on this clone: The read stops 3 residues short of the end of the CDR3; the missing end is completed from the germline J gene. The gene calls are TRBV19 and TRBJ2-7, with 9 bases fitting TRBD1. CDR3 size: 14 residues. Germline V gene lookup returns CDR1 LNHDA and CDR2 SQIVND (reference sequence). V lost 5 bases, J lost 3 bases, and 5 bases stayed unmatched. Incomplete CDR3 DNA: TGTGCCAGTAGTTCGGGACAGGGACTCTACGAG. This encodes CASSSGQGLYE. The full CDR3 reads CASSSGQGLYEQYF.

On this clone: Read data end 3 residues before the CDR3 end; the end is taken from the germline J gene. The chain is built from TRBV5-1 and TRBJ2-7, with D unclear. Trimming left V 2 bases short and J 1 base short, with 7 bases between. The CDR3 spans 13 residues. Germline V gives CDR1 SGHRS, CDR2 YFSETQ. CDR3 loop: CASSFPGSYEQYF. Incomplete CDR3 DNA: TGCGCCAGCAGCTTTCCGGGTTCCTACGAG.

About this clone itself: The read finishes 3 residues shy of the CDR3 end, and the germline J gene is used to complete it. J is TRBJ2-1 and V is TRBV7-9; 13 bases map to TRBD2. The ends lost 1 base at V and 9 bases at J; junction bases unmatched: 0. The CDR3 consists of 14 residues. CDR1 and CDR2 from the germline V gene are SEHNR and FQNEAQ (reference sequence). The covered CDR3 bases are TGTGCCAGCAGCTTAGGACTAGCGGGAGGTGAG. It translates to CASSLGLAGGE. In full, the CDR3 is CASSLGLAGGEQFF.

As concerns this clone: The read terminates 3 residues ahead of where the CDR3 ends, so the germline J gene completes it. The V and J genes are TRBV7-9 and TRBJ2-1; 8 nucleotides match TRBD2. The germline V gene has CDR1 SEHNR and CDR2 FQNEAQ (reference sequence). J gave up 2 bases and V 4 bases, and 4 bases lay outside the gene matches. The CDR3 is 15 residues long. Partial CDR3 DNA: TGTGCCAGCAGCTACTATAGCGGGGCCTACAATGAG. Translating gives CASSYYSGAYNE. The entire CDR3 protein reads CASSYYSGAYNEQFF. Filled out from reference TRBV7-9 and TRBJ2-1, the complete variable domain reads DTGVSQNPRHKITKRGQNVTFRCDPISEHNRLYWYRQTLGQGPEFLTYFQNEAQLEKSRLLSDRFSAERPKGSFSTLEIQRTEQGDSAMYLCASSYYSGAYNEQFFGPGTRLTVL.

Regarding this clone: The CDR3 end falls 3 residues outside the read, so it is completed with the germline J gene. The chain has TRBV20-1 and TRBJ2-1, with TRBD2 as a possible D gene (6 bases). The CDR3 covers 15 residues. V gave up 0 bases and J gave up 7 bases, with 16 bases separating them. CDR1 is DFQATT, CDR2 SNEGSKA, per germline (reference sequence). CDR3: CSARDVDYPSNEQFF. The CDR3 DNA, read in part, is TGCAGTGCTAGAGATGTGGACTATCCTTCGAATGAG.